Listed below are T cell receptor beta chains from one sample, sequenced in a study of post-analysis software for immune sequencing data. TCRdb passed the PCR reads through MiXCR, listing each CDR3 protein once. This sample has hundreds of thousands of distinct CDR3 sequences, with about 32% found just once. Sequenced: blood. The origin of the receptors is a girl between 5 and 17 years old with multiple sclerosis. The CDR3 runs from the conserved cysteine through the conserved F or W. Each record gives: J gene, D gene, V gene, clone size, CDR3 DNA, CDR3 protein. A D gene is named only where the DNA matches it firmly. Where a row states a size, it is once, few, many or the class of an expanded clone; other rows omit it.

>TRBJ2-3|TRBD1|TRBV20-1|few
TGCAGTGCTAGGGGAACCAGAGACAGGGGCCCAGATACGCAGTATTTT
CSARGTRDRGPDTQYF
>TRBJ2-3|TRBD1|TRBV6-6|.
TGTGCCAACAGTTACATGACAGGGCTATCGACGAATACGCAGTATTTT
CANSYMTGLSTNTQYF
>TRBJ2-7|TRBD2|TRBV7-2|.
TGTGCCAGCAGCCCTCGGACTAGCGCCTCCTACGAGCAGTACTTC
CASSPRTSASYEQYF
>TRBJ1-2|TRBD1|TRBV9|.
TGTGCCAGCAGCGCTCGGGGACAGGCCGACTATGGCTACACCTTC
CASSARGQADYGYTF
>TRBJ2-7|.|TRBV7-2|.
TGTGCCAGCAGAGCTGAGGGTCACTACAATGAGCAGTACTTC
CASRAEGHYNEQYF
>TRBJ2-3|TRBD2|TRBV27|few
TGTGCCAGCAGTTTTCAGCCCACTAGCGGGCAGGACACAGATACGCAGTATTTT
CASSFQPTSGQDTDTQYF
>TRBJ2-7|.|TRBV5-1|once
TGCGCCGGCAGCTTGGAAGGGTTGGCGGCCGAGCAGTACTTC
CAGSLEGLAAEQYF
>TRBJ2-7|TRBD2|TRBV6-4|many
TGTGCCAGCAGTCCAACCTCTAGCGGGCTGACCTACGAGCAGTACTTC
CASSPTSSGLTYEQYF
>TRBJ2-7|.|TRBV6-5|.
TGTGCCAGCAGTTACTCTCCCCAGTCCTACGAGCAGTACTTC
CASSYSPQSYEQYF
>TRBJ2-5|.|TRBV29-1|many
TGCAGCGTTCGGAACAGGGTGGTAGGAGAGACCCAGTACTTC
CSVRNRVVGETQYF
>TRBJ2-5|TRBD2|TRBV19|.
TGTGCCAGTAGCTATTCTGGACTAGCGGAAGACAATGAGCAGTACTTC
CASSYSGLAEDNEQYF
>TRBJ2-7|TRBD1|TRBV9|.
TGTGCCAGCAGCGTATTCCGGGACAGGGGTTACGAGCAGTACTTC
CASSVFRDRGYEQYF
>TRBJ2-7|.|TRBV4-3|few
TGCGCCAGCAGCCAAGATGGTAGACGAGGGGACGAGCAGTACTTC
CASSQDGRRGDEQYF
>TRBJ1-5|.|TRBV28|few
TGTGCCAGCAGTCTCCAAGGGCCCGCGGGCAATCAGCCCCAGCATTTT
CASSLQGPAGNQPQHF
>TRBJ2-2|.|TRBV6-1|.
TGTGCCAGCAGTTCCACCTGGGCCGGGGAGCTGTTTTTT
CASSSTWAGELFF
>TRBJ2-3|TRBD1|TRBV20-1|.
TGCAGTGCTTTCAGGACAGGGGACACAGATACGCAGTATTTT
CSAFRTGDTDTQYF
>TRBJ1-2|TRBD1|TRBV28|.
TGTGCCAGCAGACCTAACCCCCGGGACAGGGGGCCTGGCTACACCTTC
CASRPNPRDRGPGYTF
>TRBJ2-5|TRBD2|TRBV3-1|.
TGTGCCAGCAGCCAGGTAGCGGGGGGGCCCCAAGAGACCCAGTACTTC
CASSQVAGGPQETQYF
>TRBJ2-6|.|TRBV29-1|.
TGCAGCGTAGGTTTCTCTGGGGCCAACGTCCTGACTTTC
CSVGFSGANVLTF
>TRBJ2-3|.|TRBV20-1|few
TGCAGTGCTTCTACAGGGTCCAGTGACACAGATACGCAGTATTTT
CSASTGSSDTDTQYF
>TRBJ1-5|.|TRBV28|.
TGTGCCAGCAGTTTGAGACAGTCCTACAAGCATTTT
CASSLRQSYKHF
>TRBJ2-4|.|TRBV20-1|.
TGCAGTGCTAGAGATCTGCGGGGAAACATTCAGTACTTC
CSARDLRGNIQYF
>TRBJ1-6|.|TRBV6-5|.
TGTGCCAGCAGTTACTCAGCAGGACAGAGCTCCTATAATTCACCCCTCCACTTT
CASSYSAGQSSYNSPLHF
>TRBJ2-5|.|TRBV4-3|.
TGCGCCAGCAGCCAACACCATGCCGGGGGAGAGACCCAGTACTTC
CASSQHHAGGETQYF
>TRBJ1-4|.|TRBV6-9|few
TGTGCCAGCAGTTATTATCCAGGGGAAAAACTGTTTTTT
CASSYYPGEKLFF
>TRBJ1-2|.|TRBV29-1|many
TGCAGCGTCCCCAGGACCGCGGCAGTGGGCTACACCTTC
CSVPRTAAVGYTF
>TRBJ1-2|.|TRBV5-1|.
TGCGCCAGCATGGTGGGGCTAAGTAATTATGGCTACACCTTC
CASMVGLSNYGYTF
>TRBJ1-6|.|TRBV4-1|.
TGCGCCAGCAGCCAATCGGGGGGTTATTCACCCCTCCACTTT
CASSQSGGYSPLHF
>TRBJ2-5|.|TRBV6-5|few
TGTGCCAGCAGTTACTCAACCCTTCCGGAGACCCAGTACTTC
CASSYSTLPETQYF
>TRBJ1-2|.|TRBV12-3/TRBV12-4|few
TGTGCCAGCAGCTCCCTTTATGGGGGGCTTGGCTACACCTTC
CASSSLYGGLGYTF
>TRBJ2-1|.|TRBV10-1|few
TGCGCCAGCAGTGGGACTAACATGAATGAGCAGTTCTTC
CASSGTNMNEQFF
>TRBJ2-1|TRBD2|TRBV7-8|.
TGTGCCAGCAGCCCGCCGGCTAGCGGATTGTCTGAGCAGTTCTTC
CASSPPASGLSEQFF
>TRBJ2-7|.|TRBV6-2/TRBV6-3|.
TGTGCCAGCAGTTCTTGGACGGGCCTCGGAGAGCAGTACTTC
CASSSWTGLGEQYF
>TRBJ1-6|TRBD1|TRBV28|.
TGTGCCACACTGCCTCCGGGACAGAATTCACCCCTCCACTTT
CATLPPGQNSPLHF
>TRBJ1-2|.|TRBV12-3/TRBV12-4|.
TGTGCCAGCAGTTTCACGGATACTAGCGGCTACACCTTC
CASSFTDTSGYTF
>TRBJ2-7|.|TRBV7-2|few
TGTGCCAGCAGCTTAGAAGGGGGGCGCGCGACCGTTTACGAGCAGTACTTC
CASSLEGGRATVYEQYF
>TRBJ2-1|TRBD2|TRBV10-3|.
TGTGCCCACCGTAGCGGGAGCTCAATGAATGAGCAGTTCTTC
CAHRSGSSMNEQFF
>TRBJ1-4|.|TRBV20-1|.
TGCAGTGCTCCCGATCACGGGGATTTTGGAAAACTGTTTTTT
CSAPDHGDFGKLFF
>TRBJ2-1|.|TRBV2|.
TGTGCCAACCCGGGGGACGGGGACAATGAGCAGTTCTTC
CANPGDGDNEQFF
>TRBJ1-1|TRBD1|TRBV12-3/TRBV12-4|once
TGTGCCAGCAGTACCCGAACAGGGGCCGCGGGGGCGGCTTTCTTT
CASSTRTGAAGAAFF
>TRBJ1-1|.|TRBV3-1|.
TGTGCCAGCAGCCGAAACCTACAGGAAGCTTTCTTT
CASSRNLQEAFF
>TRBJ2-5|.|TRBV7-2|few
TGTGCCAGCAGCCTTGAGACCAAGAGGGCCCAGTACTTC
CASSLETKRAQYF
>TRBJ2-7|TRBD1|TRBV29-1|.
TGCAGCGTTGGGACAGGAAGGTCCTACGAGCAGTACTTC
CSVGTGRSYEQYF
>TRBJ1-2|TRBD1|TRBV6-5|.
TGTGCCAGCAGTGACTCCGGGACAGACTATGGCTACACCTTC
CASSDSGTDYGYTF
>TRBJ1-4|.|TRBV5-1|.
TGCGCCAGTGCTTTCGGGCCTAATGAAAAACTGTTTTTT
CASAFGPNEKLFF
>TRBJ2-7|.|TRBV15|.
TGTGCCACCAGCTTAGCCTACAATGAGCAGTACTTC
CATSLAYNEQYF
>TRBJ2-5|.|TRBV20-1|many
TGCAGTGCTAGTGACCCGGCGGCTAGCAAATCTGAGACCCAGTACTTC
CSASDPAASKSETQYF
>TRBJ2-5|TRBD1|TRBV24-1|few
TGTGCCACCAGTAAGCCGGGACAGGGAAAACAAGAGACCCAGTACTTC
CATSKPGQGKQETQYF
>TRBJ2-3|TRBD1|TRBV10-3|few
TGTGCCATCAGGGGACAGGGGCCCGACGATGATACGCAGTATTTT
CAIRGQGPDDDTQYF
>TRBJ2-3|TRBD2|TRBV5-1|few
TGCGCCAGCAGCCCGAGCGGACTAGCGGGAGCGTTGGATACGCAGTATTTT
CASSPSGLAGALDTQYF
>TRBJ2-1|.|TRBV28|.
TGTGCCAGCAGTCTCTGGCCGGAAATGGTGTTCTTC
CASSLWPEMVFF
>TRBJ2-1|.|TRBV7-9|.
TGTGCCAGCAGCACCCGAGAATACAATGAGCAGTTCTTC
CASSTREYNEQFF
>TRBJ1-5|.|TRBV4-1|once
TGCGCCAGCAGCACTCCCTCGACAGGTAGAGATCAGCCCCAGCATTTT
CASSTPSTGRDQPQHF
>TRBJ2-2|TRBD2|TRBV29-1|.
TGCAGCGTTGGAGGACTAGCGGAGGGTGGCACCGGGGAGCTGTTTTTT
CSVGGLAEGGTGELFF